This entry lists 29 T cell receptor beta chains sequenced from one sample in a study of cytomegalovirus exposure and HLA in healthy donors (dated by TCRdb to 2015 to 2018). Receptor amplification or capture employed the immunoSEQ multiplex PCR assay. A mixture of 60 forward primers for TCR Vbeta segments and 13 reverse primers for TCR Jbeta segments was used in the multiplex PCR. TCRdb took over this immuneACCESS table, retaining in-frame rearrangements with V and J assigned. Such tables are incomplete; in checked studies, under half of the missing clones stem from an unresolved V gene, and the remainder is unexplained. In all, the sample holds about 140,000 clones, and just under 80% of those were seen once. The ten largest clonotypes hold approximately 2.3% of the sample. The specimen was PBMCs. The receptor source for this set is a man under 40 in good health and CMV-seronegative.

V usage is TRBV4-2 and J usage is TRBJ1-1; tentative D call: TRBD1 (6 bases). The CDR3 has 14 residues. Germline CDR1 LGHNA, CDR2 YNFKEQ. V lost 0 bases, J lost 7 bases, and 12 bases lay in between. The DNA for the CDR3 is TGTGCCAGCAGCCAAGAGGGGGGGCAGCTTGAAGCTTTCTTT. Encoded protein: CASSQEGGQLEAFF.

This clone appeared once. J is TRBJ1-2 and V is TRBV6-1, with 7 bases that match TRBD1. The length of the CDR3 is 14 residues. CDR1 MNHNS and CDR2 SASEGT come from the germline V gene. The junction had 6 bases not matched to a gene; V was cut back by 4 bases and J by 4 bases. Here the CDR3 DNA reads TGTGCCAGCAGTGGCGGGGACAGCCCCTATGGCTACACCTTC. Its protein product is CASSGGDSPYGYTF.

The chain has TRBV7-9 and TRBJ1-5; 7 bases fit TRBD1. This CDR3 spans 18 amino acids. The ends lost 0 bases at V and 0 bases at J; junction bases unmatched: 8. Germline V gene data show CDR1 as SEHNR and CDR2 as FQNEAQ (reference sequence). This CDR3 reads CASSLAQTGLSSNQPQHF. In nucleotides, the CDR3 is TGTGCCAGCAGCTTAGCGCAGACAGGGCTGAGTAGCAATCAGCCCCAGCATTTT.

This clone was recorded once. CDR3 nucleotides: TGTGCCAGCAGTGAATGGGGGGGTAAAAGAGGAGCTTTCTTT. As protein: CASSEWGGKRGAFF. This rearrangement joins TRBV6-1 to TRBJ1-1; a possible D gene is TRBD1 (5 bases). This CDR3 has 14 residues. V was pared by 2 bases and J by 10 bases, with 17 bases between. Germline values: CDR1 MNHNS, CDR2 SASEGT.

This clone showed up just a few times. J is TRBJ1-2 and V is TRBV11-1; D not certain. The CDR3 is made up of 13 amino acids. The germline CDR1 and CDR2 sequences are SGHAT and FQDESV (reference sequence). V was trimmed by 2 bases and J by 5 bases, leaving 9 bases between them. The CDR3, as DNA: TGTGCCAGCAGCTTATCCCCCAGTTATGGCTACACCTTC. Its protein product is CASSLSPSYGYTF.

The chain is built from TRBV2 and TRBJ2-7; 12 positions match TRBD2. The CDR3 consists of 14 residues. The junction had 4 bases not matched to a gene; V was cut back by 6 bases and J by 4 bases. CDR1 and CDR2 (germline): SNHLY, FYNNEI. CDR3 residues: CASSRTSGVYEQYF. CDR3 in DNA: TGTGCCAGCAGCCGGACTAGCGGGGTTTACGAGCAGTACTTC.

The V gene is TRBV7-7, the J gene TRBJ2-2, with D possibly matching TRBD1 (5 bases). With 0 bases removed from V and 1 base from J, the gap between germline ends came to 6 bases. The CDR3 runs 15 residues. The germline gives CDR1 SSHAT, CDR2 FNYEAQ (reference sequence). The CDR3 nucleotides read TGTGCCAGCAGCTTAGCTACAGGGAACACCGGGGAGCTGTTTTTT. It yields the protein CASSLATGNTGELFF.

As for this clone: The identical CDR3 is also encoded by other nucleotide sequences in the sample. The chain has TRBV19 and TRBJ2-3; possibly TRBD1 for D (5 bases). CDR1 LNHDA and CDR2 SQIVND come from the germline V gene (reference sequence). The ends were cut back, 1 base at V and 0 bases at J, with 5 bases in the middle. The CDR3 loop spans 14 amino acids. The CDR3 DNA follows: TGTGCCAGTAGTATAGCAGGGAGCACAGATACGCAGTATTTT. Residues: CASSIAGSTDTQYF.

The genes are TRBV28 and TRBJ1-5; TRBD1 aligns across 10 bases. Germline V lookup: CDR1 MDHEN, CDR2 SYDVKM. V shed 6 bases, J shed 2 bases, and the junction held 13 bases outside the gene matches. There are 18 residues in the CDR3. The CDR3 is CASRPGTGVFRGNQPQHF. CDR3 DNA sequence: TGTGCCAGCAGACCCGGGACAGGGGTGTTTAGGGGCAATCAGCCCCAGCATTTT. The entire variable domain, with the rest obtained from reference TRBV28 and TRBJ1-5, is as follows: DVKVTQSSRYLVKRTGEKVFLECVQDMDHENMFWYRQDPGLGLRLIYFSYDVKMKEKGDIPEGYSVSREKKERFSLILESASTNQTSMYLCASRPGTGVFRGNQPQHFGDGTRLSIL.

This clone was counted at least ten times. The V gene is TRBV6-4, the J gene TRBJ2-1, with 9 nucleotides matching TRBD1. This CDR3 has 15 amino acids. The junction had 5 bases not matched to a gene; V was cut back by 0 bases and J by 8 bases. Germline CDR1 reads MRHNA; CDR2 reads SNTAGT. For the CDR3, the DNA is TGTGCCAGCAGTGACTCGACAGGGGGTAGCGATGAGCAGTTCTTC. Its protein product is CASSDSTGGSDEQFF.

The V gene is TRBV28, the J gene TRBJ2-5, with D possibly matching TRBD1 (6 bases). This CDR3 comprises 11 residues. The germline V gene encodes CDR1 MDHEN and CDR2 SYDVKM. Trimming shortened V by 8 bases and J by 5 bases, and 9 bases separated the two germline ends. The CDR3 spells CASGGRETQYF. Written as DNA, the CDR3 is TGTGCCAGCGGGGGCAGGGAGACCCAGTACTTC.

The sample holds one count of this clone. The chain couples TRBV19 to TRBJ1-5; possible D gene TRBD1, 6 bases. V shed 6 bases and J shed 4 bases, with 10 bases lying between them. The CDR3 loop spans 13 amino acids. Germline loops: CDR1 LNHDA, CDR2 SQIVND (reference sequence). The CDR3 nucleotides read TGTGCCAGTAGGGACAGCCTAAATCAGCCCCAGCATTTT. Protein: CASRDSLNQPQHF.

V usage is TRBV7-2 and J usage is TRBJ1-1; 8 nucleotides line up with TRBD1. CDR1 is SGHTA and CDR2 is FQGNSA in the germline V gene. There are 16 residues in the CDR3. Trimming cost V 5 bases and J 0 bases; bases outside gene matches: 8. CDR3 nucleotides: TGTGCCAGCAGCCCACGGACAGGGTGGATGAACACTGAAGCTTTCTTT. Translating it yields CASSPRTGWMNTEAFF.

The chain is built from TRBV6-1 and TRBJ2-1, with 9 bases fitting TRBD1. This CDR3 spans 19 amino acids. CDR1 MNHNS and CDR2 SASEGT come from the germline V gene. J gave up 4 bases and V 4 bases, and 17 bases lay outside the gene matches. CDR3 sequence: CASSVPGQGFERRYNEQFF. DNA of the CDR3: TGTGCCAGCAGTGTACCGGGACAGGGATTCGAAAGGAGATACAATGAGCAGTTCTTC.

The chain combines TRBV5-4 with TRBJ1-3; D is uncertain. The V gene's germline CDR1 is SGHNT and CDR2 YYREEE (reference sequence). Trimming stripped 2 bases from V and 0 bases from J, with 6 bases between. The CDR3 sequence is 14 residues long. The CDR3 DNA reads TGTGCCAGCAGCTTCGGGAGCTCTGGAAACACCATATATTTT. Its protein is CASSFGSSGNTIYF.

The V call is TRBV15, the J call TRBJ2-6; possibly TRBD1 for D (6 bases). Trimming cost V 2 bases and J 4 bases, with 9 bases left between them. The germline V gene has CDR1 LNHNV and CDR2 YYDKDF (reference sequence). The CDR3 spans 15 residues. CDR3 region: CATSRTGTGANVLTF. Written as DNA, the CDR3 is TGTGCCACCAGCAGAACCGGGACAGGGGCCAACGTCCTGACTTTC.

The rearrangement links TRBV30 to TRBJ2-3, with 15 bases lining up with TRBD2. The CDR3 totals 16 residues. CDR1 GTSNPN and CDR2 SVGIG come from the germline V gene (reference sequence). The ends lost 2 bases at V and 4 bases at J; junction bases unmatched: 4. For the CDR3, the DNA is TGTGCCTGGAGTCCCGGACTAGCGGGAGGGCCAGATACGCAGTATTTT. Protein product: CAWSPGLAGGPDTQYF.

The chain combines TRBV19 with TRBJ1-5; 8 bases align to TRBD1. The ends lost 7 bases at V and 1 base at J; junction bases unmatched: 9. The CDR3 has 16 residues. CDR1 and CDR2 (germline): LNHDA, SQIVND (reference sequence). The DNA of the CDR3 is TGTGCCAGTACCCAGGGGCGGACAGGGAGCAATCAGCCCCAGCATTTT. Encoded protein: CASTQGRTGSNQPQHF.

This clone was detected once. The rearrangement links TRBV28 to TRBJ2-1, with 10 bases aligning to TRBD1. CDR1 MDHEN and CDR2 SYDVKM come from the germline V gene. J gave up 3 bases and V 3 bases, and 8 bases lay outside the gene matches. The CDR3 spans 17 residues. CDR3 in DNA: TGTGCCAGCAGTTTTTTCTCGCGGACAGGGGGCTACAATGAGCAGTTCTTC. Translating it yields CASSFFSRTGGYNEQFF. The full variable domain, with the rest looked up from reference TRBV28 and TRBJ2-1, is DVKVTQSSRYLVKRTGEKVFLECVQDMDHENMFWYRQDPGLGLRLIYFSYDVKMKEKGDIPEGYSVSREKKERFSLILESASTNQTSMYLCASSFFSRTGGYNEQFFGPGTRLTVL.

The J gene is TRBJ1-5, the V gene TRBV28; 7 nucleotides match TRBD1. Germline-derived CDR1 and CDR2 are MDHEN and SYDVKM. The CDR3 extends over 14 amino acids. V lost 2 bases, J lost 2 bases, and 0 bases stayed unmatched. CDR3 sequence: CASSLQGGNQPQHF. CDR3 bases: TGTGCCAGCAGTTTACAGGGGGGCAATCAGCCCCAGCATTTT.

This clone appeared once. This chain uses TRBV19 with TRBJ1-5; D unresolved. There are 15 residues in the CDR3. V lost 7 bases and J 4 bases, leaving 17 bases between the germline ends. Germline loops: CDR1 LNHDA, CDR2 SQIVND (reference sequence). The CDR3 coding sequence is TGTGCCAGTAAATACGGGTCGGAACGGAATCAGCCCCAGCATTTT. Amino acid sequence: CASKYGSERNQPQHF. The entire variable domain, with the rest obtained from reference TRBV19 and TRBJ1-5, is as follows: DGGITQSPKYLFRKEGQNVTLSCEQNLNHDAMYWYRQDPGQGLRLIYYSQIVNDFQKGDIAEGYSVSREKKESFPLTVTSAQKNPTAFYLCASKYGSERNQPQHFGDGTRLSIL.

J is TRBJ1-6 and V is TRBV27; D is undetermined. Germline values: CDR1 MNHEY, CDR2 SMNVEV (reference sequence). This CDR3 contains 12 residues. The V end was cut by 7 bases, the J end by 9 bases, with 10 bases between. The CDR3 protein is CASTDYGSPLHF. The DNA for the CDR3 is TGTGCCAGCACGGACTATGGTTCACCCCTCCACTTT.

This chain connects TRBV14 to TRBJ2-6, with 9 bases lining up with TRBD1. The V gene end was trimmed by 4 bases and the J gene end by 4 bases; junction bases not matched to a gene: 17. The CDR3 has 20 residues. Germline V gene sequence: CDR1 SGHDN, CDR2 FVKESK. The CDR3: CASSRHGTGQGSSGANVLTF. CDR3 in DNA: TGTGCCAGCAGCCGCCATGGGACGGGACAGGGTTCGTCGGGGGCCAACGTCCTGACTTTC.

The J gene is TRBJ1-2, the V gene TRBV7-2, with a possible D match to TRBD1 (6 bases). Deletions cut 1 base from V and 3 bases from J, with 15 bases between. Germline V gene data show CDR1 as SGHTA and CDR2 as FQGNSA. CDR3 size: 16 residues. CDR3 sequence reads: CASSLGPGQFDYGYTF. The DNA of the CDR3 is TGTGCCAGCAGCTTAGGCCCAGGACAGTTTGACTATGGCTACACCTTC. Full variable domain (outside the CDR3, taken from reference TRBV7-2 and TRBJ1-2): GAGVSQSPSNKVTEKGKDVELRCDPISGHTALYWYRQSLGQGLEFLIYFQGNSAPDKSGLPSDRFSAERTGGSVSTLTIQRTQQEDSAVYLCASSLGPGQFDYGYTFGSGTRLTVV.

This clone has only a few counts. The CDR3 coding sequence is TGTGCCAGTAGTATCGCTGTACAGGGCTATGGCTACACCTTC. Protein product: CASSIAVQGYGYTF. V usage is TRBV19 and J usage is TRBJ1-2; TRBD1 might be the D (6 bases). Germline V gives CDR1 LNHDA, CDR2 SQIVND (reference sequence). V was trimmed by 3 bases and J by 4 bases, leaving 12 bases between them. There are 14 residues in the CDR3.

The genes are TRBV29-1 and TRBJ1-1, with a weak D call TRBD1 (6 bases). Germline lookup yields CDR1 SQVTM and CDR2 ANQGSEA. The V end was cut by 6 bases, the J end by 6 bases, with 14 bases between. CDR3 length equals 12 residues. CDR3 sequence (DNA): TGCAGCGTGGGCACAGGGAAAGCTGAAGCTTTCTTT. Translation gives CSVGTGKAEAFF. Looking up the rest from reference TRBV29-1 and TRBJ1-1 gives the full variable domain: SAVISQKPSRDICQRGTSLTIQCQVDSQVTMMFWYRQQPGQSLTLIATANQGSEATYESGFVIDKFPISRPNLTFSTLTVSNMSPEDSSIYLCSVGTGKAEAFFGQGTRLTVV.

The chain has TRBV27 and TRBJ2-7; TRBD1 matches 7 bases. The V gene's germline CDR1 is MNHEY and CDR2 SMNVEV (reference sequence). CDR3 length equals 13 residues. V lost 3 bases to trimming and J lost 6 bases; unmatched junction nucleotides: 5. CDR3 bases: TGTGCCAGCAGTTTGGCCAGGGGGTCCGAGCAGTACTTC. This translates into CASSLARGSEQYF.

The gene calls are TRBV6-6 and TRBJ2-1; 7 bases map to TRBD1. The germline V gene encodes CDR1 MNHNY and CDR2 SVGAGI (reference sequence). This CDR3 has 14 amino acids. With V trimmed by 7 bases and J by 4 bases, 7 bases remained unmatched. The CDR3 protein is CASIKGAPYNEQFF. The CDR3 bases are TGTGCCAGCATAAAGGGGGCGCCGTACAATGAGCAGTTCTTC.

The chain joins TRBV19 to TRBJ2-4; no firm D call. The CDR3 sequence is 16 residues long. Germline V lookup: CDR1 LNHDA, CDR2 SQIVND (reference sequence). Trimming left V 2 bases short and J 10 bases short, with 21 bases between. The CDR3 bases are TGTGCCAGTAGTATATACAGTCCAGGATCCTTGCCTATTCAGTACTTC. Translated, it gives CASSIYSPGSLPIQYF.